The rows below give T cell receptor beta chains drawn from one sample of a study of T cells in Graves' hyperthyroidism and ophthalmopathy. TCRdb processed the multiplex PCR reads anew with MiXCR; each CDR3 protein has one entry. Seen here are approximately 490,000 distinct CDR3 sequences, less than 25% observed once, and the top ten hold about half. The sequencing input was blood. These receptors all come from a woman aged 70-85 years with Graves' ophthalmopathy. Both conserved end residues are trimmed from each CDR3. Size is stated for part of the rows, as once, few or many counts, or as a class when the clone is expanded.

>TRBV20-1|many
SARGKGGSRDTQY
>TRBV12-5|few
ASGLYGESNQPQH
>TRBV19|-
ASRLTPSGAGDEQY
>TRBV28|many
ASSPTGGIYEQY
>TRBV11-2|many
ASSLRQDEQY
>TRBV3-1|-
ASSHDRGLGTNEKLF
>TRBV28|many
ASSRQPTGISEQF
>TRBV5-6|few
ASSRQGASRTDTQY
>TRBV20-1|many
SAIERGGNQPQH
>TRBV20-1|-
SARGGVMNTEAF
>TRBV5-4|-
ASSLETGPYNEQF
>TRBV12-3/TRBV12-4|many
ASSPQSKIAKNIQY
>TRBV3-1|-
ASSQDLLHTGDNQPQH
>TRBV7-9|-
ASSLRTGDFSGANVLT
>TRBV5-6|few
ASSSQGTDTQY
>TRBV7-3|many
ASSSQGSGTEAF
>TRBV5-1|-
ASSQAQGRLGEQY
>TRBV24-1|-
ATSDPGLAGVNTGELF
>TRBV24-1|few
ATSGRAGTSRRGGISYNEQF
>TRBV30|-
AWRSGTSLDTQY
>TRBV24-1|-
ATSDHGSTDTQY
>TRBV7-2|-
ASSTRTGGAETQY
>TRBV4-1|-
ASSLARVAGVPTGELF
>TRBV4-3|-
ASSQLLAGAYEQY
>TRBV20-1|-
SANSWGQILPYEQY
>TRBV12-3/TRBV12-4|many
ASRLGQGRDEQF
>TRBV14|few
ASSRATSGRLYEQY
>TRBV6-1|few
ASSEIGLDEQF
>TRBV5-1|-
ASSFQPQGDTGELF
>TRBV12-3/TRBV12-4|few
ASSPGSEQF
>TRBV7-3|-
ASREVRGEPYEQY
>TRBV20-1|many
SARGVINEQF
>TRBV6-1|many
ASAKVGTNTGELF
>TRBV20-1|-
SATPTAGRADSQF
>TRBV20-1|many
SVGVEAF
>TRBV19|-
ASSKVNRVSTEAF